This entry lists 22 T cell receptor beta chains sequenced from one sample in a study of CXCR3-negative and CXCR3-positive naive CD8 T cells. Whole-study results and caveats: Comparison of naive cells showed more hydrophobic TRB CDR3s in CXCR3-positive than in CXCR3-negative naive cells.

The TRB libraries of cDNA were built by UMI-labeled 5' RACE. TCRdb processed the 5' RACE reads again and assigns one entry to each CDR3 protein, with no DNA. Here the sample table reports about 89,000 distinct CDR3 sequences. These receptors' antigens are unknown. Sequencing used naive CXCR3+ CD8+ T cells from blood. Subset meaning: CD45RO-CCR7+CD27+CD95- naive CD8+ T cells expressing CXCR3 (TNR3+). The source is a human donor in good health. Some clones in this sample may be carry-over from other donors' samples.

V usage is TRBV29-1 and J usage is TRBJ2-3; TCRdb gives TRBD1 as the D gene, but with no DNA this cannot be confirmed. This CDR3 is built from 17 residues. From germline, CDR1 is SQVTM and CDR2 ANQGSEA. CDR3 residues: CSVEKRKGASSTDTQYF.

CDR3 in amino acids: CASSPSGENTGELFF. V is TRBV4-2 and J is TRBJ2-2; the D call from TCRdb, TRBD2, cannot be confirmed without DNA. Germline V gene data show CDR1 as LGHNA and CDR2 as YNFKEQ. The CDR3 length is 15 residues.

The CDR3 sequence is CASSMGDEQFF. The gene calls are TRBV5-1 and TRBJ2-1. Germline assignment: CDR1 SGHRS and CDR2 YFSETQ. The CDR3 sequence is 11 residues long.

CDR3 region: CASSLLGDSTEAFF. This chain links TRBV28 with TRBJ1-1; the D call of TRBD1 rests on TCRdb alone, since no DNA is present to check it. The CDR3 covers 14 residues. Germline CDR1 MDHEN, CDR2 SYDVKM.

The chain couples TRBV29-1 to TRBJ1-2; lacking DNA, the TRBD1 call made by TCRdb goes unchecked. Germline-derived CDR1 and CDR2 are SQVTM and ANQGSEA. The CDR3 extends over 12 amino acids. The CDR3: CSVGAQTYGYTF.

The CDR3 loop is CASSSPRLAGITDTQYF. V and J are TRBV28 and TRBJ2-3; the TRBD2 assignment by TCRdb is unverifiable without DNA. Germline values: CDR1 MDHEN, CDR2 SYDVKM. The CDR3 extends over 17 amino acids.

This chain connects TRBV7-2 to TRBJ2-6. The CDR3 extends over 15 amino acids. In germline, CDR1 is SGHTA, CDR2 FQGNSA. CDR3 protein: CASSKTDSGANVLTF. Supplemented by reference TRBV7-2 and TRBJ2-6, the full variable domain reads GAGVSQSPSNKVTEKGKDVELRCDPISGHTALYWYRQSLGQGLEFLIYFQGNSAPDKSGLPSDRFSAERTGGSVSTLTIQRTQQEDSAVYLCASSKTDSGANVLTFGAGSRLTVL.

The chain joins TRBV6-2 or TRBV6-3 to TRBJ2-1. Germline CDR1 is MNHEY and CDR2 is SVGEGT. This CDR3 is 15 amino acids long. CDR3: CASSYNSRSYNEQFF.

The V gene is TRBV10-1, the J gene TRBJ2-5; no DNA is available, so the TRBD1 call from TCRdb remains unchecked. The CDR3 has 16 amino acids. Per the germline V gene, CDR1 is WNHNN and CDR2 is SYGVQD (reference sequence). CDR3 in amino acids: CASRDDTGEGQETQYF.

The chain employs TRBV10-1 and TRBJ2-7; TCRdb proposes TRBD1, but this gene call is untestable without DNA. CDR3 length: 15 amino acids. Germline assignment: CDR1 WNHNN and CDR2 SYGVQD (reference sequence). CDR3: CASSEFRGPHYEQYF.

The chain joins TRBV7-4 to TRBJ1-5; TCRdb calls TRBD1, which cannot be checked without DNA. Germline V gene lookup returns CDR1 SGHVT and CDR2 SQSDAQ. The CDR3 sequence is 17 residues long. CDR3 region: CASSFTPTGHSNQPQHF.

V gene TRBV6-2 or TRBV6-3 combines with J gene TRBJ2-7; no DNA is available, so the TRBD2 call from TCRdb remains unchecked. Germline V gene data show CDR1 as MNHEY and CDR2 as SVGEGT. CDR3 length: 12 residues. CDR3 protein: CASSYEGYEQYF.

The rearrangement joins TRBV9 to TRBJ2-7; the TCRdb call, TRBD1, lacks DNA for checking. The CDR3 extends over 16 amino acids. Germline CDR1 and CDR2: SGDLS and YYNGEE. The CDR3 protein is CASSVAGTITNAEQYF.

J is TRBJ2-5 and V is TRBV28; TCRdb calls TRBD2, which cannot be checked without DNA. CDR3 size: 15 residues. Germline assignment: CDR1 MDHEN and CDR2 SYDVKM. CDR3 residues: CASTLAGAAQETQYF.

The J gene is TRBJ1-2, the V gene TRBV29-1. From germline, CDR1 is SQVTM and CDR2 ANQGSEA. The CDR3 is 13 amino acids. CDR3 in amino acids: CSVGWETNYGYTF.

The gene calls are TRBV7-6 and TRBJ2-5; TCRdb lists TRBD1, though no DNA is available to test this call. The CDR3 is 13 amino acids. Germline CDR1 SGHVS, CDR2 FNYEAQ. The CDR3: CASSRDPIETQYF.

The chain employs TRBV4-1 and TRBJ2-1; TCRdb designates TRBD1, a call that cannot be tested without DNA. CDR3 length: 13 residues. Germline V gene lookup returns CDR1 MGHRA and CDR2 YSYEKL. The CDR3 spells CASSQERWGEQFF.

The chain is built from TRBV24-1 and TRBJ2-1; TCRdb proposes TRBD1, but this gene call is untestable without DNA. The V gene's germline CDR1 is KGHDR and CDR2 SFDVKD. The CDR3 has 16 residues. The CDR3 loop is CATSDWTGGLGNEQFF.

The chain couples TRBV6-1 to TRBJ2-1; TCRdb's D gene call, TRBD1, goes unchecked for lack of DNA. This CDR3 has 14 residues. Germline loops: CDR1 MNHNS, CDR2 SASEGT. The CDR3 here is CASSSRTGAREQFF.

The rearrangement joins TRBV19 to TRBJ2-1; the TCRdb D gene call, TRBD2, has no DNA to confirm it. Germline CDR1 reads LNHDA; CDR2 reads SQIVND (reference sequence). The CDR3 sequence is 17 residues long. The CDR3 reads CASSMASGGARYNEQFF.

The V call is TRBV12-3 or TRBV12-4, the J call TRBJ2-5. CDR3 length: 11 amino acids. The CDR3 loop is CASSWSETQYF.

The gene calls are TRBV13 and TRBJ2-2; absent DNA, TCRdb's TRBD1 call cannot be checked. CDR1 PRHDT and CDR2 FYEKMQ come from the germline V gene (reference sequence). The CDR3 is 12 residues long. This CDR3 reads CAIEGSAGELFF.